This TCR beta chain was sequenced during a study of shared clonotypes between healthy human individuals. Trimming took off 6 bases at V and 4 bases at J, with 10 bases between the two ends. The CDR3 is 13 residues long. Germline values: CDR1 SEHNR, CDR2 FQNEAQ (reference sequence). At deep level, the assay was performed. Unsorted PBMC DNA was run through sequencing on ten immunoSEQ deep assay plates. Original methodology: Filtering differed, since immunoSEQ gave only junction sequences and no quality scores. Profiling relied on immunoSEQ multiplex PCR, and the TCRdb table lists in-frame clones only, not all of them. V, J and clone size reflect that table, while D and trimming were determined from the DNA. The sample yields roughly 500,000 clones, around four fifths seen once.

Input material: PBMCs. The chain employs TRBV7-9 and TRBJ2-1; D possibly corresponds to TRBD1 (5 bases). The source is a woman in her thirties or forties in good health. Some clones in this sample may be carry-over from other donors' samples. The CDR3 protein is CASSWTPYNEQFF. CDR3 bases: TGTGCCAGCAGTTGGACACCTTACAATGAGCAGTTCTTC.